This entry concerns a single T cell receptor beta chain. This sample was included in a study of blood T cell repertoires in COVID-19. At the level of the study: Samples taken during acute and convalescent COVID-19 were collected in the United States, Italy and Spain.

V shed 6 bases, J shed 0 bases, and the junction held 5 bases outside the gene matches. The CDR3 extends over 15 amino acids. Germline V gene sequence: CDR1 SGHTA, CDR2 FQGNSA. The authors' processing: Researchers report that nucleated cell counts were estimated from reference gene primer amplification. The method was immunoSEQ multiplex PCR; TCRdb's version includes in-frame clones alone and lacks a portion of them. The V and J calls and clone size were taken over from that table, and D and trimming were inferred from the DNA. Altogether a few hundred thousand clones are present, 88% being singletons, with the ten largest covering around 1.2%.

The sequence was obtained from a woman in her late teens or twenties who had recovered from COVID-19. Specimen: PBMCs or T cells enriched from blood (not recorded which). The V call is TRBV7-2, the J call TRBJ1-3; 7 nucleotides agree with TRBD1. CDR3: CASRLRQGSGNTIYF. The DNA of the CDR3 is TGTGCCAGCAGACTCAGACAGGGCTCTGGAAACACCATATATTTT.